What follows is one T cell receptor beta chain and its context. Its antigen is currently unknown. These data belong to a study of shared clonotypes between healthy human individuals. The data were produced by immunoSEQ multiplex PCR, yet TCRdb's version contains in-frame clones alone and is incomplete. This sample carries about 960,000 clones, 60% to 85% of them seen once, and the ten largest clones take about 1.5%. Germline V gene data show CDR1 as MNHNY and CDR2 as SVGAGI (reference sequence). CDR3 length: 14 amino acids. Trimming left V 5 bases short and J 8 bases short, with 18 bases between. Study-wide results and caveats: Genetic and exposure-history diversity was limited by the small donor number.

Only Caucasian adults living in Nashville, Tennessee made up the donor group. Sequencing was carried out using memory CD4+ T cells sorted from blood. Noted subset: CD45RA-negative fraction. The gene calls are TRBV6-6 and TRBJ1-1; D possibly corresponds to TRBD1 (6 bases). The TCR sequence derives from a young man in good health. CDR3 bases: TGTGCCAGCAGTCTCGGGGTAGGAGGGGGGGAAGCTTTCTTT. Protein product: CASSLGVGGGEAFF.